This T cell receptor (delta chain) derives from a study of gammadelta T cells in human blood. This clone qualifies as large. The same CDR3 also results from other DNA sequences found in this sample. TCRdb reprocessed the RT-PCR reads through CATT. The data show under 1,000 delta-chain clones, around 66% seen once. The V gene lost 3 bases and the J gene lost 7 bases, with 38 bases spanning the gap. The CDR3 is 21 residues long. Germline V gives CDR1 GEAIGNYY, CDR2 EKD. This chain uses TRDV2 with TRDJ1, with D maybe TRDD2 (5 bases). The TCR originated in a human donor. Sequences were obtained from Vgamma9Vdelta2 gamma-delta T cells from adult blood. As DNA, the CDR3 is TGTGCCTGTGACCCTTTGGGCCAAGGAAGGTTGCCGGATCGCCTACTGTTTAAACTCATCTTT. Translation: CACDPLGQGRLPDRLLFKLIF.